The TCR beta chain described here comes from a study of low-dose radiotherapy and immunotherapy resistance in tumors. CDR1 is SQVTM, CDR2 ANQGSEA, per germline. This CDR3 contains 15 residues. V lost 6 bases, J lost 5 bases, and 20 bases lay in between. This clonotype was seen repeatedly, ten times or more. As for time point: after trial treatment. The sample's treatment: LDRT plus nivolumab, ipilimumab, low-dose cyclophosphamide and aspirin (RACIN trial). First-strand cDNA used TRAV- and TRBV-specific primers, covering alpha and beta chains. Using a constant-region primer together with a V-primer adapter, TCRs were subjected to around 20 PCR cycles of amplification. mRNA that had been isolated underwent amplification through in vitro transcription. MiXCR, applied by TCRdb to the reads, yields one record per CDR3 protein. This repertoire shows 35,000 to 45,000 distinct CDR3 sequences, about 25% found once; its top ten account for around 10%.

The chain carries TRBV29-1 and TRBJ2-1; D assignment may be TRBD1 or TRBD2 (6 bases each). The input for sequencing was PBMCs, taken after low-dose radiotherapy plus immunotherapy. The TCR comes from a male donor with prostate cancer. In DNA, the CDR3 is TGCAGCGTCGCTCGGGGGCGGCGTAAGGACAATGAGCAGTTCTTC. It translates to CSVARGRRKDNEQFF.